This T cell receptor beta chain emerged from a study of glioma-infiltrating T cells after dendritic cell vaccination. Findings of the study overall: Patients with more pretreatment TILs had longer time to progression and survival. Complete blood and tumor specimen sets were limited to few patients.

A remark on this clone: No antigen is known for it.

Input was roughly 2.2 ug genomic DNA, or all available if less. Produced via immunoSEQ multiplex PCR; TCRdb's table is partial and in-frame only. The table records tens of thousands of clones, approximately 80% of them present only once. The sequence derives from a human donor with glioblastoma. The sequencing here drew on blood, taken before dendritic cell vaccination.

CDR3 region: CASSLGSGFNEKLFF. CDR3 bases: TGTGCCAGCAGCTTAGGTTCAGGCTTTAATGAAAAACTGTTTTTT. This rearrangement joins TRBV11-2 to TRBJ1-4, with unresolved D. The CDR3 totals 15 residues. With 1 base removed from V and 4 bases from J, the gap between germline ends came to 10 bases. Germline V CDR1 and CDR2: SGHAT, FQNNGV.